The 6 T cell receptor beta chains given below trace back to one sample, sequenced in a study of blood T cell repertoires in COVID-19. Assay: immunoSEQ multiplex PCR; the TCRdb copy retains only in-frame clones and omits some. Of 120,000 to 150,000 clones listed, approximately 87% are singletons. Material for sequencing was peripheral blood. The receptors stem from a man aged 45-60 years who had recovered from COVID-19.

V gene TRBV29-1 combines with J gene TRBJ1-2, with 10 bases that match TRBD1. Germline V CDR1 and CDR2: SQVTM, ANQGSEA. This CDR3 has 13 amino acids. Losses at the gene ends were 6 bases for V and 5 bases for J; bases not matched to a gene: 6. The CDR3 sequence: CSVETGGLYGYTF. CDR3 nucleotides: TGCAGCGTGGAGACAGGGGGCTTATATGGCTACACCTTC.

The chain uses TRBV7-9 and TRBJ1-2; perhaps TRBD1 as D (6 bases). CDR3 length: 13 residues. V shed 2 bases and J shed 8 bases, with 12 bases lying between them. CDR1 and CDR2 (germline): SEHNR, FQNEAQ (reference sequence). The CDR3 region is CASSLSGVEGYTF. CDR3 nucleotide sequence: TGTGCCAGCAGCTTATCAGGGGTTGAAGGCTACACCTTC.

This clone was counted a few times. The chain is built from TRBV7-2 and TRBJ1-2; maybe TRBD1 (6 bases). The CDR3 covers 16 residues. The V gene lost 5 bases and the J gene lost 1 base, with 17 bases spanning the gap. The germline V gene has CDR1 SGHTA and CDR2 FQGNSA. Here the CDR3 DNA reads TGTGCCAGCAGCCCCTCGGGGGGCAGTTTTAACTATGGCTACACCTTC. Amino acids: CASSPSGGSFNYGYTF.

This clone was detected only once. The chain links TRBV4-3 to TRBJ1-4; D possibly corresponds to TRBD1 (5 bases). The CDR3 runs 16 residues. Germline CDR1 reads LGHNA; CDR2 reads YSLEER. V lost 0 bases and J lost 7, with 15 bases in between. DNA of the CDR3: TGCGCCAGCAGCCAAGATTCCCAGGGCGTGGGTGAAAAACTGTTTTTT. Translating gives CASSQDSQGVGEKLFF.

Only a few counts were recorded for this clone. J is TRBJ2-7 and V is TRBV19; 10 bases agree with TRBD2. V was clipped by 5 bases and J by 2 bases; unmatched bases: 3. CDR3 size: 14 residues. Germline lookup yields CDR1 LNHDA and CDR2 SQIVND (reference sequence). The CDR3 sequence: CASSPTSGAYEQYF. The CDR3 nucleotides are TGTGCCAGTAGTCCAACTAGCGGGGCCTACGAGCAGTACTTC.

V gene TRBV5-5 combines with J gene TRBJ1-4; D not certain. The ends were cut back, 5 bases at V and 2 bases at J, with 10 bases in the middle. Per germline, CDR1 SGHKS and CDR2 YYEKEE (reference sequence). The CDR3 loop spans 14 amino acids. DNA of the CDR3: TGTGCCAGCAGGAGGGAGGAGACTAATGAAAAACTGTTTTTT. Translation gives CASRREETNEKLFF. The variable domain in full, completed from reference TRBV5-5 and TRBJ1-4, reads DAGVTQSPTHLIKTRGQQVTLRCSPISGHKSVSWYQQVLGQGPQFIFQYYEKEERGRGNFPDRFSARQFPNYSSELNVNALLLGDSALYLCASRREETNEKLFFGSGTQLSVL.